This TCR beta chain was identified during a study of blood T cell repertoires in COVID-19. Study-level information: Samples taken during acute and convalescent COVID-19 were collected in the United States, Italy and Spain.

With V trimmed by 4 bases and J by 5 bases, 8 bases remained unmatched. Germline V gene lookup returns CDR1 SGHAT and CDR2 FQNNGV. This CDR3 has 15 amino acids. Libraries were prepared by immunoSEQ multiplex PCR; TCRdb keeps only in-frame clonotypes and omits some of them. The table records fewer than 200,000 clones, roughly 80% of them present only once. Recovered status in Cohort 3 required two negative PCRs, clearance, or symptom resolution. The clonotype was recovered from a woman in her forties or fifties who had recovered from COVID-19. Specimen: PBMCs or T cells enriched from blood (not recorded which). V gene TRBV11-2 combines with J gene TRBJ2-7; 10 bases are shared with TRBD2. CDR3 residues: CASSSETSGPDEQYV. The CDR3 DNA reads TGTGCCAGCAGCTCCGAGACTAGCGGGCCTGACGAGCAGTACGTC.